Presented here are 20 T cell receptor beta chains from one specimen sequenced in a study of patients and donors after allogeneic stem cell transplantation. TCRdb used MiXCR to reprocess the RT-PCR reads, holding one entry per CDR3 protein. The sample has about 960,000 distinct CDR3 sequences, 15% to 20% seen once. The sequenced material came from blood, either unsorted or a sorted T cell fraction (not recorded which). The receptors shown here come from a human donor who was either an allogeneic HSCT recipient or a stem cell or donor lymphocyte infusion donor (not recorded which). It is not recorded whose cells these are; they may come from a transplant donor.

This clonotype was observed a handful of times. This chain joins TRBV7-9 and TRBJ1-1; 7 nucleotides agree with TRBD1. Per the germline V gene, CDR1 is SEHNR and CDR2 is FQNEAQ (reference sequence). The J segment lost 0 bases and the V segment lost 7 bases, leaving 11 bases of the junction unmatched. The CDR3 is 16 amino acids. CDR3 region: CASIRAGGLLNTEAFF. The CDR3 DNA is TGTGCCAGCATCCGGGCAGGGGGGCTCCTGAACACTGAAGCTTTCTTT.

The chain uses TRBV9 and TRBJ2-1; D gene uncertain. Trimming took off 0 bases at V and 1 base at J, with 14 bases between the two ends. The CDR3 loop spans 17 amino acids. The germline V gene has CDR1 SGDLS and CDR2 YYNGEE. This chain's CDR3 is CASSVGTVTRSYNEQFF. The CDR3 DNA sequence: TGTGCCAGCAGCGTAGGAACAGTCACCCGTTCCTACAATGAGCAGTTCTTC. Together with reference TRBV9 and TRBJ2-1, the CDR3 gives the full variable domain: DSGVTQTPKHLITATGQRVTLRCSPRSGDLSVYWYQQSLDQGLQFLIQYYNGEERAKGNILERFSAQQFPDLHSELNLSSLELGDSALYFCASSVGTVTRSYNEQFFGPGTRLTVL.

This clonotype was counted only a few times. The V and J genes are TRBV5-1 and TRBJ2-3; 10 bases line up with TRBD2. V gave up 0 bases and J gave up 0 bases; unmatched junction bases: 7. The CDR3 runs 18 residues. CDR1 and CDR2 from the germline V gene are SGHRS and YFSETQ. CDR3 nucleotides: TGCGCCAGCAGCTTGGGACTAGCGGGTCACACTAGCACAGATACGCAGTATTTT. It codes for CASSLGLAGHTSTDTQYF.

V is TRBV5-1 and J is TRBJ1-2; 10 nucleotides line up with TRBD1. The CDR3 length is 15 residues. Trimming cost V 3 bases and J 8 bases; bases outside gene matches: 10. Germline V CDR1 and CDR2: SGHRS, YFSETQ. The CDR3 spells CASSSAGTGAEGYTF. The CDR3 DNA reads TGCGCCAGCAGCTCCGCCGGGACAGGGGCAGAAGGCTACACCTTC. The variable domain in full, with the rest retrieved from reference TRBV5-1 and TRBJ1-2, is KAGVTQTPRYLIKTRGQQVTLSCSPISGHRSVSWYQQTPGQGLQFLFEYFSETQRNKGNFPGRFSGRQFSNSRSEMNVSTLELGDSALYLCASSSAGTGAEGYTFGSGTRLTVV.

This CDR3 reads CASSLGLLSPEDNEQFF. DNA for the CDR3: TGCGCCAGCAGCTTGGGACTACTGAGCCCGGAAGACAATGAGCAGTTCTTC. V and J are TRBV5-1 and TRBJ2-1; possibly TRBD2 for D (5 bases). The V and J ends lost 0 bases and 5 bases respectively, with 18 bases between them. CDR1 and CDR2 from the germline V gene are SGHRS and YFSETQ. The CDR3 loop spans 17 amino acids.

The sample holds a few counts of this clonotype. The V and J genes are TRBV27 and TRBJ2-5; D may match TRBD1 or TRBD2 (5 bases each). CDR1 is MNHEY, CDR2 SMNVEV, per germline (reference sequence). The CDR3 is made up of 16 amino acids. With 0 bases removed from V and 1 base from J, the gap between germline ends came to 12 bases. Here the CDR3 DNA reads TGTGCCAGCAGTTTATCAACGGGACGGTTCCAAGAGACCCAGTACTTC. This sequence encodes CASSLSTGRFQETQYF.

The chain uses TRBV6-2 or TRBV6-3 and TRBJ2-7; 9 nucleotides match TRBD2. Trimming removed 6 bases from V and 2 bases from J; junction bases left unmatched: 8. Per germline, CDR1 MNHEY and CDR2 SVGEGT. The CDR3 totals 15 residues. The CDR3: CASSDLAGRTYEQYF. DNA for the CDR3: TGTGCCAGCAGCGATCTAGCGGGACGGACCTACGAGCAGTACTTC.

This clonotype was seen at least ten times. The chain couples TRBV7-4 to TRBJ1-5; D gene ambiguous. Germline CDR1 is SGHVT and CDR2 is SQSDAQ. The CDR3 sequence is 14 residues long. V was clipped by 2 bases and J by 3 bases, with 8 bases between them. The CDR3 spells CASSLSGVNQPQHF. CDR3 nucleotides: TGTGCCAGCAGCTTATCAGGAGTCAATCAGCCCCAGCATTTT.

The chain is built from TRBV29-1 and TRBJ2-7, with a weak D call TRBD2 (5 bases). Germline CDR1 is SQVTM and CDR2 is ANQGSEA. V shed 4 bases and J shed 1 base, with 11 bases lying between them. This CDR3 comprises 13 residues. As DNA, the CDR3 is TGCAGCGTTGTCCGGACTTCTTCCTACGAGCAGTACTTC. This sequence encodes CSVVRTSSYEQYF.

This clonotype was counted only a few times. This rearrangement joins TRBV10-3 to TRBJ2-3, with TRBD1 matching 12 bases. The J segment lost 3 bases and the V segment lost 4 bases, leaving 8 bases of the junction unmatched. This CDR3 comprises 17 residues. The germline V gene encodes CDR1 ENHRY and CDR2 SYGVKD. CDR3 loop: CAISGRDRGLETDTQYF. The CDR3 DNA reads as TGTGCCATCAGTGGCCGGGACAGGGGGCTGGAGACAGATACGCAGTATTTT.

The chain joins TRBV7-9 to TRBJ2-3; weak D call: TRBD1 (6 bases). The length of the CDR3 is 16 residues. Germline V gene sequence: CDR1 SEHNR, CDR2 FQNEAQ (reference sequence). V was trimmed by 3 bases and J by 2 bases, leaving 15 bases between them. CDR3 residues: CASSLVTGSLTDTQYF. The CDR3 bases are TGTGCCAGCAGCTTGGTTACAGGGTCTCTCACAGATACGCAGTATTTT.

The chain uses TRBV10-3 and TRBJ2-1, with TRBD2 identical over 9 bases. Germline lookup yields CDR1 ENHRY and CDR2 SYGVKD. The CDR3 has 11 residues. Here the CDR3 DNA reads TGTGTGGCGGGAGGGTACAATGAGCAGTTCTTC. Translating gives CVAGGYNEQFF.

The rearrangement links TRBV27 to TRBJ2-2; tentatively, D is TRBD1 (5 bases). CDR3 size: 16 residues. Germline assignment: CDR1 MNHEY and CDR2 SMNVEV (reference sequence). The V end lost 3 bases, the J end lost 1 base, and 12 bases lay between the germline ends. DNA for the CDR3: TGTGCCAGCAGTTTCACTTACAGGAGGAACACCGGGGAGCTGTTTTTT. Amino acids: CASSFTYRRNTGELFF.

This clonotype was counted between two and nine times. The genes are TRBV20-1 and TRBJ1-1; D call uncertain. The CDR3 has 11 residues. Germline CDR1 is DFQATT and CDR2 is SNEGSKA (reference sequence). V gave up 8 bases and J gave up 4 bases, with 11 bases separating them. CDR3: CSTLLATEAFF. CDR3 nucleotide sequence: TGCAGTACTCTACTGGCCACTGAAGCTTTCTTT.

This clonotype occurred a few times. V usage is TRBV9 and J usage is TRBJ2-1, with D hard to call. Trimming removed 0 bases from V and 6 bases from J, with 7 bases in between. Looked up from germline, CDR1 is SGDLS and CDR2 is YYNGEE. CDR3 length: 13 amino acids. CDR3 nucleotide sequence: TGTGCCAGCAGCGTAGACCCACTCAATGAGCAGTTCTTC. This encodes CASSVDPLNEQFF.

V gene TRBV29-1 combines with J gene TRBJ2-1; D may be TRBD1 (6 bases). CDR3 length: 16 residues. Per germline, CDR1 SQVTM and CDR2 ANQGSEA. V dropped 3 bases and J dropped 0 bases, with 15 bases sitting between them. CDR3 region: CSVDSPSQGSYNEQFF. DNA of the CDR3: TGCAGCGTTGATAGCCCCTCACAGGGCTCCTACAATGAGCAGTTCTTC.

The chain uses TRBV5-1 and TRBJ2-2, with TRBD2 matching 11 bases. The germline gives CDR1 SGHRS, CDR2 YFSETQ. The ends lost 5 bases at V and 7 bases at J; junction bases unmatched: 7. CDR3 length: 15 amino acids. CDR3 amino acids: CASRREGLAVGELFF. CDR3 DNA: TGCGCCAGCAGGCGAGAGGGACTAGCGGTCGGGGAGCTGTTTTTT. Looking up the rest from reference TRBV5-1 and TRBJ2-2 gives the full variable domain: KAGVTQTPRYLIKTRGQQVTLSCSPISGHRSVSWYQQTPGQGLQFLFEYFSETQRNKGNFPGRFSGRQFSNSRSEMNVSTLELGDSALYLCASRREGLAVGELFFGEGSRLTVL.

The sample holds a few counts of this clonotype. V is TRBV7-3 and J is TRBJ1-2, with D possibly TRBD1 on 5 matching bases. The CDR3 has 13 amino acids. Per germline, CDR1 SGHTA and CDR2 FQGTGA. The V gene lost 1 base and the J gene lost 8 bases, with 11 bases spanning the gap. CDR3 sequence (DNA): TGTGCCAGCAGCTTAAAGGCATGGGGCGGCTACACCTTC. The encoded protein is CASSLKAWGGYTF. Combining the CDR3 with reference TRBV7-3 and TRBJ1-2 gives the whole variable domain GAGVSQTPSNKVTEKGKYVELRCDPISGHTALYWYRQSLGQGPEFLIYFQGTGAADDSGLPNDRFFAVRPEGSVSTLKIQRTERGDSAVYLCASSLKAWGGYTFGSGTRLTVV.

This clonotype was counted between two and nine times. The chain couples TRBV7-9 to TRBJ1-2; D is unresolved. Trimming pared 2 bases from V and 8 bases from J, leaving 9 bases between. The CDR3 has 12 amino acids. CDR1 and CDR2 (germline): SEHNR, FQNEAQ (reference sequence). CDR3 in DNA: TGTGCCAGCAGCTTATCGCGGGAAGGCTACACCTTC. Amino acids: CASSLSREGYTF.

This clonotype was found many times. This chain uses TRBV30 with TRBJ1-4; 7 positions agree with TRBD1. Germline V gene lookup returns CDR1 GTSNPN and CDR2 SVGIG (reference sequence). The length of the CDR3 is 14 residues. After removal of 4 bases from V and 5 bases from J, the junction contained 7 bases not matched to a gene. CDR3 in amino acids: CAWNPTGMNEKLFF. DNA of the CDR3: TGTGCCTGGAACCCGACAGGGATGAATGAAAAACTGTTTTTT. Together with reference TRBV30 and TRBJ1-4, the CDR3 gives the full variable domain: SQTIHQWPATLVQPVGSPLSLECTVEGTSNPNLYWYRQAAGRGLQLLFYSVGIGQISSEVPQNLSASRPQDRQFILSSKKLLLSDSGFYLCAWNPTGMNEKLFFGSGTQLSVL.